Sequencing of this T cell receptor (beta chain) was carried out in a study of blood T cell dynamics during melanoma immunotherapy. General study findings and limits: It remained unknown if the driving T cell clones were melanoma-specific.

This sample's time point: week 3, after first cycle of checkpoint inhibitor. Assay: immunoSEQ multiplex PCR; the TCRdb copy retains only in-frame clones and omits some. Here the sample spans more than 12,000 clones, about 90% being singletons. The germline CDR1 and CDR2 sequences are SGHRS and YFSETQ. The CDR3 consists of 13 residues. Trimming stripped 7 bases from V and 3 bases from J, with 13 bases between. On this clone itself: Its target is unknown.

This sequence joins TRBV5-1 and TRBJ2-5; possibly TRBD1 or TRBD2 for D (5 bases each). The specimen was blood, collected from a patient treated with checkpoint blockade. This clonotype was obtained from a human donor with melanoma. CDR3: CASRDLREETQYF. CDR3 in DNA: TGCGCCAGCCGGGACCTCAGGGAAGAGACCCAGTACTTC.